This T cell receptor (beta chain) was captured in a study of T cell repertoires in cytomegalovirus infection. Study in general: It can be stated that public TCR beta signatures indicated CMV infection as well as a matching HLA type. Study-level findings and limits: Cumulative frequency of public TCR beta families picked out carriers of CMV plus the relevant HLA. HLA-C-restricted CMV-specific TCR beta clonotypes prevailed in the ex vivo response.

This clonotype has at least ten counts. The target antigen is unknown. The germline V gene encodes CDR1 LNHDA and CDR2 SQIVND (reference sequence). The CDR3 contains 13 residues. The junction had 3 bases not matched to a gene; V was cut back by 6 bases and J by 6 bases. TCRdb ran MiXCR on the reads and lists one entry per CDR3 protein. The repertoire holds 300,000 or so distinct CDR3 sequences, with approximately 10% as singletons. The V and J genes are TRBV19 and TRBJ1-1, with TRBD1 matching 11 bases. The receptor was derived from a human donor in good health (CMV status not recorded). Some clones in this sample may be carry-over from other donors' samples. Sequencing was done on a sample of PBMCs. The CDR3 nucleotides are TGTGCCAGTAGGGGACAGGGGGGTGCTGAAGCTTTCTTT. Its translation is CASRGQGGAEAFF.